Following are 23 T cell receptor beta chains from one sample sequenced in a study of blood T cells in healthy people across ages. A second PCR of about 7 to 11 cycles used a sample-barcoded 5' primer and a J-beta primer mix. TCRdb reprocessed the 5' RACE reads with MiXCR, giving one entry per CDR3 protein. The sample has roughly 800,000 distinct CDR3 sequences; about three fifths are singletons. The source material was blood. The source of these receptors is a man younger than 40 in good health.

The chain recombines TRBV5-1 with TRBJ2-1, with D possibly being TRBD2 (5 bases). CDR1 and CDR2 (germline): SGHRS, YFSETQ. With 0 bases removed from V and 2 bases from J, the gap between germline ends came to 12 bases. The length of the CDR3 is 16 residues. CDR3 amino acids: CASSLGRVHPYNEQFF. CDR3 sequence (DNA): TGCGCCAGCAGCTTGGGGCGGGTACACCCCTACAATGAGCAGTTCTTC.

The chain recombines TRBV7-2 with TRBJ1-2; TRBD1 might be the D (5 bases). Germline CDR1 and CDR2: SGHTA and FQGNSA. This CDR3 region has 16 residues. V shed 5 bases and J shed 3 bases, with 19 bases lying between them. CDR3 region: CASSRHTGAKDYGYTF. CDR3 DNA: TGTGCCAGCAGCCGACACACCGGGGCGAAAGACTATGGCTACACCTTC.

The chain links TRBV12-3 or TRBV12-4 to TRBJ1-4; a possible D gene is TRBD1 (5 bases). The CDR3 has 14 residues. V gave up 5 bases and J gave up 0 bases, with 7 bases separating them. The CDR3 DNA is TGTGCCAGCAGTGACAGAGCAACTAATGAAAAACTGTTTTTT. Protein product: CASSDRATNEKLFF.

The chain uses TRBV6-2 or TRBV6-3 and TRBJ2-5, with 9 bases lining up with TRBD2. Germline trimming cut 5 bases from V and 13 bases from J; bases unmatched to any gene: 11. The CDR3 contains 13 residues. From germline, CDR1 is MNHEY and CDR2 SVGEGT. This CDR3 reads CASSQASGTSRYF. The CDR3 bases are TGTGCCAGCAGTCAAGCCTCCGGGACTAGCCGGTACTTC.

This clonotype has just a few counts. Written as DNA, the CDR3 is TGCGCCAGCAGCCAAGAGACTAGCGGGAGCAACGAGCAGTTCTTC. This translates into CASSQETSGSNEQFF. This chain links TRBV4-3 with TRBJ2-1; 12 bases map to TRBD2. Germline V CDR1 and CDR2: LGHNA, YSLEER. This CDR3 comprises 15 residues. J gave up 10 bases and V 0 bases, and 4 bases lay outside the gene matches.

The rearrangement joins TRBV4-3 to TRBJ1-2; 7 bases fit TRBD1. The CDR3 sequence is 14 residues long. V shed 0 bases, J shed 4 bases, and the junction held 2 bases outside the gene matches. Per germline, CDR1 LGHNA and CDR2 YSLEER. CDR3 region: CASSQDRTGYGYTF. CDR3 nucleotides: TGCGCCAGCAGCCAAGATCGGACAGGCTATGGCTACACCTTC.

The chain uses TRBV11-2 and TRBJ2-5; TRBD2 is a possible D gene (5 bases). Looked up from germline, CDR1 is SGHAT and CDR2 is FQNNGV. Trimming shortened V by 1 base and J by 2 bases, and 11 bases separated the two germline ends. CDR3 length: 15 amino acids. The DNA of the CDR3 is TGTGCCAGCAGCTTAGGTATCCCGGGACAAGAGACCCAGTACTTC. Translating it yields CASSLGIPGQETQYF.

This clonotype was detected only once. The chain links TRBV12-3 or TRBV12-4 to TRBJ2-2; no reliable D call. This CDR3 region has 14 residues. V was cut by 10 bases and J by 1 base, with 13 bases left in between. The CDR3 sequence is CATLGQLNTGELFF. DNA for the CDR3: TGTGCCACTCTTGGCCAGCTGAACACCGGGGAGCTGTTTTTT.

The chain uses TRBV20-1 and TRBJ1-6; D remains ambiguous. CDR1 and CDR2 from the germline V gene are DFQATT and SNEGSKA (reference sequence). Trimming took 6 bases from V and 7 from J, leaving 16 bases between them. This CDR3 has 14 amino acids. The CDR3 sequence is CSATREGWNSPLHF. Here the CDR3 DNA reads TGCAGTGCCACCCGGGAGGGTTGGAATTCACCCCTCCACTTT.

The chain couples TRBV11-2 to TRBJ2-5; TRBD2 matches 8 bases. The V segment lost 1 base and the J segment 3 bases; nucleotides outside the gene matches: 19. CDR3 length: 20 amino acids. Germline-derived CDR1 and CDR2 are SGHAT and FQNNGV. Written as DNA, the CDR3 is TGTGCCAGCAGCTTAGGGCCTGTCCTTTGGGGGACTAGAGGAGAAGAGACCCAGTACTTC. Translating it yields CASSLGPVLWGTRGEETQYF. Looking up the rest from reference TRBV11-2 and TRBJ2-5 gives the full variable domain: EAGVAQSPRYKIIEKRQSVAFWCNPISGHATLYWYQQILGQGPKLLIQFQNNGVVDDSQLPKDRFSAERLKGVDSTLKIQPAKLEDSAVYLCASSLGPVLWGTRGEETQYFGPGTRLLVL.

The chain carries TRBV2 and TRBJ1-2, with D possibly TRBD1 on 5 matching bases. V lost 6 bases and J 6 bases, leaving 11 bases between the germline ends. This CDR3 region has 12 residues. In germline, CDR1 is SNHLY, CDR2 FYNNEI. CDR3 sequence: CASRERGDGYTF. Here the CDR3 DNA reads TGTGCCAGCAGGGAGAGGGGTGATGGCTACACCTTC.

The gene calls are TRBV5-1 and TRBJ2-5, with 10 bases aligning to TRBD2. The CDR3 is made up of 17 amino acids. From germline, CDR1 is SGHRS and CDR2 YFSETQ. J gave up 1 base and V 4 bases, and 10 bases lay outside the gene matches. CDR3 sequence: CASSNPTSGKVQETQYF. For the CDR3, the DNA is TGCGCCAGCAGCAACCCTACTAGCGGGAAGGTCCAAGAGACCCAGTACTTC.

The J gene is TRBJ2-5, the V gene TRBV20-1, with D uncertain. Germline V lookup: CDR1 DFQATT, CDR2 SNEGSKA (reference sequence). The V end was cut by 7 bases, the J end by 5 bases, with 11 bases between. This CDR3 is 11 amino acids long. The CDR3 nucleotides are TGCAGTGAATGGTCCGAGGAGACCCAGTACTTC. Its translation: CSEWSEETQYF.

The chain carries TRBV18 and TRBJ2-5, with 8 positions matching TRBD2. The V gene end was trimmed by 0 bases and the J gene end by 1 base; junction bases not matched to a gene: 7. CDR3 length equals 17 residues. Germline V gives CDR1 KGHSH, CDR2 LQKENI. The CDR3 DNA reads TGTGCCAGCTCACCACCCCGGGGGGGACAAATCCAAGAGACCCAGTACTTC. This gives the protein CASSPPRGGQIQETQYF.

This clonotype turned up a few times. The V gene is TRBV5-1, the J gene TRBJ2-5; 8 bases are shared with TRBD2. From germline, CDR1 is SGHRS and CDR2 YFSETQ. The CDR3 contains 17 residues. J gave up 5 bases and V 2 bases, and 14 bases lay outside the gene matches. The CDR3 is CASSFSLGTRGVETQYF. The CDR3, as DNA: TGCGCCAGCAGCTTTTCCCTCGGCACGCGGGGGGTGGAGACCCAGTACTTC.

The chain joins TRBV20-1 to TRBJ2-2; 7 bases are a match to TRBD1. Germline V gene data show CDR1 as DFQATT and CDR2 as SNEGSKA (reference sequence). After removal of 5 bases from V and 0 bases from J, the junction contained 3 bases not matched to a gene. The length of the CDR3 is 14 residues. CDR3 coding DNA: TGCAGTGCTCGGGGACAGTCGAACACCGGGGAGCTGTTTTTT. As protein: CSARGQSNTGELFF.

The chain couples TRBV29-1 to TRBJ2-1; D not certain. V dropped 4 bases and J dropped 2 bases, with 9 bases sitting between them. From germline, CDR1 is SQVTM and CDR2 ANQGSEA. The CDR3 consists of 13 residues. The CDR3 DNA follows: TGCAGCGTTGCCTATAGCCCCTACAATGAGCAGTTCTTC. Amino acid sequence: CSVAYSPYNEQFF.

The chain recombines TRBV7-9 with TRBJ2-7, with D perhaps matching TRBD1 or TRBD2 (5 bases each). The germline V and J ends were trimmed by 4 bases and 0 bases, with 10 bases remaining between them. The CDR3 is 14 amino acids. From germline, CDR1 is SEHNR and CDR2 FQNEAQ (reference sequence). The CDR3 region has the DNA TGTGCCAGCAGCTGGGGGATGAGCTCCTACGAGCAGTACTTC. Its protein product is CASSWGMSSYEQYF. The whole variable domain, remainder taken from reference TRBV7-9 and TRBJ2-7, is DTGVSQNPRHKITKRGQNVTFRCDPISEHNRLYWYRQTLGQGPEFLTYFQNEAQLEKSRLLSDRFSAERPKGSFSTLEIQRTEQGDSAMYLCASSWGMSSYEQYFGPGTRLTVT.

The chain joins TRBV20-1 to TRBJ1-4; maybe TRBD1 (5 bases). The CDR3 sequence is 13 residues long. Germline-derived CDR1 and CDR2 are DFQATT and SNEGSKA (reference sequence). The V end lost 5 bases, the J end lost 4 bases, and 11 bases lay between the germline ends. CDR3 amino acids: CSAPGLSNEKLFF. The DNA of the CDR3 is TGCAGTGCTCCGGGACTGAGTAATGAAAAACTGTTTTTT.

The chain is built from TRBV20-1 and TRBJ1-2, with TRBD1 identical over 8 bases. Germline V gene lookup returns CDR1 DFQATT and CDR2 SNEGSKA (reference sequence). The CDR3 sequence is 12 residues long. Unmatched junction bases numbered 6, after V lost 5 bases and J lost 7 bases. The CDR3 bases are TGCAGTGCTGGCGGACAGGGCTGTGGCTACACCTTC. Translating gives CSAGGQGCGYTF.

The chain couples TRBV11-2 to TRBJ2-3; D gene uncertain. Trimming took off 4 bases at V and 1 base at J, with 15 bases between the two ends. The CDR3 is 16 residues long. CDR1 is SGHAT, CDR2 FQNNGV, per germline. CDR3 nucleotide sequence: TGTGCCAGCAGCTCCGTGGGAAATCGGGGCACAGATACGCAGTATTTT. This encodes CASSSVGNRGTDTQYF.

This clonotype showed up just a few times. The chain carries TRBV20-1 and TRBJ2-3; D is undetermined. Germline V CDR1 and CDR2: DFQATT, SNEGSKA (reference sequence). The ends were cut back, 3 bases at V and 0 bases at J, with 25 bases in the middle. The length of the CDR3 is 19 residues. DNA for the CDR3: TGCAGTGCTAGGGGCCCGGCTGGCAAGAAGCTCTCTAGCACAGATACGCAGTATTTT. Protein product: CSARGPAGKKLSSTDTQYF.

The chain recombines TRBV7-2 with TRBJ2-7; TRBD2 matches at 8 bases. Germline CDR1 reads SGHTA; CDR2 reads FQGNSA. The V gene end was trimmed by 2 bases and the J gene end by 3 bases; junction bases not matched to a gene: 6. There are 15 residues in the CDR3. CDR3 sequence: CASSLMGLGVYEQYF. The DNA of the CDR3 is TGTGCCAGCAGCTTAATGGGACTAGGAGTCTACGAGCAGTACTTC.